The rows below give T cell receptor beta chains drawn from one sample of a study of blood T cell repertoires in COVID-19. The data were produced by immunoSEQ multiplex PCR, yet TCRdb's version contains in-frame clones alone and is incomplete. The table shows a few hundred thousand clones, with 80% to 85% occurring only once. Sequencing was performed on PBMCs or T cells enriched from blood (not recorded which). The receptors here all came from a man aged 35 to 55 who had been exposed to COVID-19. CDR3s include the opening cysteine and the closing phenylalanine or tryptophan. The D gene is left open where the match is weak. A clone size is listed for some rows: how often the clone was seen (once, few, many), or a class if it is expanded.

TGTGCCAGCAGCTCCCCAATAAGCGGGGGAGAGACCCAGTACTTC,CASSSPISGGETQYF,TRBD2,NA,TRBJ2-5,TRBV5-4
TGTGCCAGCAGCCAAGGGTTGGGGAGGAAAGAGACCCAGTACTTC,CASSQGLGRKETQYF,NA,NA,TRBJ2-5,TRBV3-1/TRBV3-2
TGCGCCAGCCGCATCGGGACAGGGCCCTATGGCTACACCTTC,CASRIGTGPYGYTF,TRBD1,few,TRBJ1-2,TRBV10-2
TGTGCCAGCAGCTTCCTAACTGTAAACTCTGGAAACACCATATATTTT,CASSFLTVNSGNTIYF,NA,NA,TRBJ1-3,TRBV5-5
TGCAGCGTTGTTAGGGGGCGGACTGAAGCTTTCTTT,CSVVRGRTEAFF,TRBD1,NA,TRBJ1-1,TRBV29-1
TGTGCCAGCAGCTTGGGGGACAGGCGGCAAGAGACCCAGTACTTC,CASSLGDRRQETQYF,TRBD1,NA,TRBJ2-5,TRBV7-9
TGTGCCAGCACCCTCCGTTTGAGCAACAGGGGTGGGGAGCAGTTCTTC,CASTLRLSNRGGEQFF,TRBD1,NA,TRBJ2-1,TRBV3-1/TRBV3-2
TGTGCCAGCAGCCGGGACAGGGGGAATTCACCCCTCCACTTT,CASSRDRGNSPLHF,TRBD1,NA,TRBJ1-6,TRBV11-3
TGTGCCAGCAGCTTAGAGACAGGGTTTTTGGACACTGAAGCTTTCTTT,CASSLETGFLDTEAFF,TRBD1,few,TRBJ1-1,TRBV7-6
TGTGCCAGTAGTATAGCGAGGCCAGGGGGCCAAGAGACCCAGTACTTC,CASSIARPGGQETQYF,TRBD1,NA,TRBJ2-5,TRBV19
TGTGCCAGCAGCCTATTCTACACTAGCGGGCCCCCCATCACAGATACGCAGTATTTT,CASSLFYTSGPPITDTQYF,TRBD2,NA,TRBJ2-3,TRBV3-1/TRBV3-2
TGTGCCAGCAGCCAAGCGATGGCGAGGTCGAACACTGAAGCTTTCTTT,CASSQAMARSNTEAFF,NA,NA,TRBJ1-1,TRBV3-1/TRBV3-2
TGTGCCAGCAGCTTGGGAGGACAGGGGGAAGAGACCCAGTACTTC,CASSLGGQGEETQYF,TRBD1,once,TRBJ2-5,TRBV5-4
TGTGCCAGCAGCCCCCCGGGGTTTGGAAACACCATATATTTT,CASSPPGFGNTIYF,NA,NA,TRBJ1-3,TRBV3-1/TRBV3-2
TGTGCCACCAGTGATTCCCATGCCCAGGGGCTCGTCAATCAGCCCCAGCATTTT,CATSDSHAQGLVNQPQHF,NA,NA,TRBJ1-5,TRBV24-1
TGCGCCAGCAGCCAAGGAGGCTCGACGGGAGGGCCCGACCAAGAGACCCAGTACTTC,CASSQGGSTGGPDQETQYF,TRBD2,NA,TRBJ2-5,TRBV4-1
TGTGCCATCAGTGATACGGACAGGGATGAAAAACTGTTTTTT,CAISDTDRDEKLFF,TRBD1,NA,TRBJ1-4,TRBV10-3
TGTGCCAGTAGGCAACAGGGGGCGAATTCACCCCTCCACTTT,CASRQQGANSPLHF,TRBD1,NA,TRBJ1-6,TRBV19
TGTGCCAGCAGCTTCCAGGGGAACTGGGGCGGGGAGCTGTTTTTT,CASSFQGNWGGELFF,NA,few,TRBJ2-2,TRBV27
TGCGCCAGCAGCCCGGAATATCGGACTAGCGGGAGAGGTCGTACGCAGTATTTT,CASSPEYRTSGRGRTQYF,TRBD2,few,TRBJ2-3,TRBV4-1
TGTGCCAGCTCACCCCGCAGGGGCCTTGAAGCTTTCTTT,CASSPRRGLEAFF,NA,NA,TRBJ1-1,TRBV18
TGTGCCAGCAGTTTGCCTAGCGGGACGCCTCCGTATTTT,CASSLPSGTPPYF,TRBD2,NA,TRBJ2-3,TRBV12-3/TRBV12-4
TGTGCCAGCAGTTCGGGGCTCGCGGGACAAGAGACCCAGTACTTC,CASSSGLAGQETQYF,NA,NA,TRBJ2-5,TRBV6-5
TGCGCCAGCAGCTGGATCGGACAATCCCTCGAGGAGCAGTACTTC,CASSWIGQSLEEQYF,NA,NA,TRBJ2-7,TRBV5-1
TGTGCCTGGAGCCAAGGGGGCCGCAATCAGCCCCAGCATTTT,CAWSQGGRNQPQHF,TRBD1,NA,TRBJ1-5,TRBV30
TGTGCCAGCAGCTTACAACAGGGAGCTAATGAAAAACTGTTTTTT,CASSLQQGANEKLFF,NA,NA,TRBJ1-4,TRBV11-2
TGTGCCAGCGGGACAGTCTCTAACTATGGCTACACCTTC,CASGTVSNYGYTF,TRBD1,NA,TRBJ1-2,TRBV2
TGTGCCAGTATCCACTCAGGGAACACTGAAGCTTTCTTT,CASIHSGNTEAFF,NA,NA,TRBJ1-1,TRBV19
TGCAGCGTCACTAGAGGACTGACTCAGACTGGCTACACCTTC,CSVTRGLTQTGYTF,NA,NA,TRBJ1-2,TRBV29-1
TGCGCCAGCAGCCACTCCCCTCAGTCCAATCAGCCCCAGCATTTT,CASSHSPQSNQPQHF,NA,NA,TRBJ1-5,TRBV4-1
TGTGCCAGCTCAGCCGGACAGGGTGGTGGCTACACCTTC,CASSAGQGGGYTF,TRBD1,NA,TRBJ1-2,TRBV18
TGTGCCAGCAGCACGCCCTCCGGGACTAGCTCCTACGAGCAGTACTTC,CASSTPSGTSSYEQYF,TRBD2,many,TRBJ2-7,TRBV5-4
TGTGCCAGCAGCCTCCAAGCGGGAACCTACAATGAGCAGTTCTTC,CASSLQAGTYNEQFF,TRBD2,NA,TRBJ2-1,TRBV7-2